This passage covers 24 T cell receptor beta chains from one sample sequenced in a study of blood T cells in healthy people across ages. The use of a sample-barcoded 5' primer and a J-beta primer mix characterized a second PCR of about 7 to 12 cycles. Via MiXCR, TCRdb re-called the 5' RACE reads, giving one row per CDR3 protein. The table includes fewer than 950,000 distinct CDR3 sequences, around 34% detected once. Sequencing was done on a sample of blood. Receptors were obtained from a man aged 18 to 35 in good health.

Here the CDR3 reads CSARSTGPGRVGTDTQYF. CDR3 bases: TGCAGTGCTAGATCAACGGGACCGGGACGAGTCGGCACAGATACGCAGTATTTT. This rearrangement joins TRBV20-1 to TRBJ2-3, with D perhaps being TRBD1 or TRBD2 (5 bases each). The germline CDR1 and CDR2 sequences are DFQATT and SNEGSKA (reference sequence). V shed 2 bases and J shed 1 base, with 22 bases lying between them. The CDR3 loop spans 18 amino acids.

Remarks on this clonotype: One end of the junction does not line up with germline, which may come from a read error. V is TRBV12-3 or TRBV12-4 and J is TRBJ2-2, with a weak D call TRBD2 (6 bases). The CDR3 totals 13 residues. The CDR3 DNA is TGCGCCAGCGTCGCGTGGGGGGCCGGGGAGCTGTTTTTT. Its protein is CASVAWGAGELFF.

The chain combines TRBV5-8 with TRBJ2-3, with unresolved D. The V gene lost 0 bases and the J gene lost 0 bases, with 8 bases spanning the gap. This CDR3 has 15 residues. The germline V gene has CDR1 SGHTS and CDR2 YDEGEE. The CDR3 DNA reads as TGTGCCAGCAGCTTGGAGGCAGTAAGCACAGATACGCAGTATTTT. Translation gives CASSLEAVSTDTQYF.

V usage is TRBV4-1 and J usage is TRBJ2-7; 10 bases line up with TRBD1. The junction had 11 bases not matched to a gene; V was cut back by 5 bases and J by 7 bases. CDR3 length: 15 residues. Germline CDR1 MGHRA, CDR2 YSYEKL. This CDR3 is CASSWGQGSDNEQYF. In DNA, the CDR3 is TGCGCCAGCAGCTGGGGACAGGGGTCCGACAATGAGCAGTACTTC.

This clonotype showed up many times. The chain is built from TRBV15 and TRBJ2-3; tentative D call: TRBD2 (6 bases). Germline CDR1 is LNHNV and CDR2 is YYDKDF (reference sequence). This CDR3 is 15 amino acids long. V dropped 2 bases and J dropped 2 bases, with 11 bases sitting between them. Written as DNA, the CDR3 is TGTGCCACCAGCAGAACGGGGACTCACACAGATACGCAGTATTTT. Its protein is CATSRTGTHTDTQYF.

This clonotype has just a few counts. V usage is TRBV27 and J usage is TRBJ1-5; no definite D call. The germline V gene encodes CDR1 MNHEY and CDR2 SMNVEV (reference sequence). The CDR3 has 15 amino acids. V shed 4 bases and J shed 1 base, with 11 bases lying between them. CDR3 amino acids: CASSWKSSSNQPQHF. The DNA of the CDR3 is TGTGCCAGCAGTTGGAAAAGCTCCAGCAATCAGCCCCAGCATTTT.

The CDR3 is CASSPPTGTGNYEQYF. The CDR3 DNA reads as TGTGCCAGCAGCCCCCCCACCGGGACAGGGAACTACGAGCAGTACTTC. The gene calls are TRBV7-9 and TRBJ2-5, with 9 nucleotides matching TRBD1. The J call is uncertain, as TRBJ2-7 better fits the DNA end. Germline CDR1 SEHNR, CDR2 FQNEAQ (reference sequence). The CDR3 is 16 amino acids.

A few counts support this clonotype. This chain connects TRBV4-2 to TRBJ2-2; D may be TRBD1 or TRBD2 (6 bases each). The CDR3 extends over 16 amino acids. CDR1 and CDR2 (germline): LGHNA, YNFKEQ. V was shortened by 0 bases and J by 6 bases, with 14 bases between the two germline ends. CDR3 coding DNA: TGTGCCAGCAGCCAAGATTGGGGGGCGCGTCCCGGGGAGCTGTTTTTT. It translates to CASSQDWGARPGELFF.

The CDR3 coding sequence is TGTGCCAGCAGCTGGCTAGCGGGGGGAGACAATGAGCAGTACTTC. As protein: CASSWLAGGDNEQYF. The genes are TRBV7-9 and TRBJ2-5; 11 bases fit TRBD2. Per germline, CDR1 SEHNR and CDR2 FQNEAQ (reference sequence). The V and J ends lost 4 bases and 11 bases, in that order; junction bases with no gene match: 12. This CDR3 region has 15 residues. The variable domain in full, completed from reference TRBV7-9 and TRBJ2-5, reads DTGVSQNPRHKITKRGQNVTFRCDPISEHNRLYWYRQTLGQGPEFLTYFQNEAQLEKSRLLSDRFSAERPKGSFSTLEIQRTEQGDSAMYLCASSWLAGGDNEQYFGPGTRLLVL.

This clonotype came up a few times. The CDR3 nucleotides are TGCGCCAGCAGCCCGGGGTCCGGGGATGATACGCAGTATTTT. Its protein product is CASSPGSGDDTQYF. The rearrangement uses TRBV5-1 and TRBJ2-3; D possibly corresponds to TRBD2 (5 bases). The CDR3 length is 14 residues. CDR1 and CDR2 from the germline V gene are SGHRS and YFSETQ. V shed 4 bases and J shed 6 bases, with 15 bases lying between them.

The chain couples TRBV7-2 to TRBJ2-5; D uncertain. The CDR3 runs to 16 residues. Trimming removed 1 base from V and 3 bases from J, with 15 bases in between. Looked up from germline, CDR1 is SGHTA and CDR2 is FQGNSA. CDR3 amino acids: CASSLVLGFSEETQYF. Here the CDR3 DNA reads TGTGCCAGCAGCTTAGTGCTGGGGTTCTCGGAAGAGACCCAGTACTTC.

The chain combines TRBV12-3 or TRBV12-4 with TRBJ2-4, with D uncertain. The DNA end is more similar to TRBJ2-7, so the J call may be wrong. This CDR3 has 16 residues. The CDR3 reads CASSLKSGPGFYEQYF. The CDR3 bases are TGTGCCAGCAGTCTTAAATCCGGACCAGGCTTCTACGAGCAGTACTTC.

This clonotype has just a few counts. The genes are TRBV20-1 and TRBJ2-3; either TRBD1 or TRBD2 may supply D (5 bases each). Per germline, CDR1 DFQATT and CDR2 SNEGSKA (reference sequence). V lost 0 bases to trimming and J lost 2 bases, with 15 bases between them. This CDR3 region has 16 residues. This chain's CDR3 is CSARDAVQGDTDTQYF. The CDR3 DNA sequence: TGCAGTGCTAGAGATGCGGTGCAGGGAGACACAGATACGCAGTATTTT.

The chain has TRBV5-1 and TRBJ1-1, with D tentatively TRBD1 (6 bases). The CDR3 contains 18 residues. The V and J ends lost 0 bases and 0 bases respectively, with 18 bases between them. Germline CDR1 reads SGHRS; CDR2 reads YFSETQ. DNA of the CDR3: TGCGCCAGCAGCTTGGTCCCTGGTGGCGGACAGATGAACACTGAAGCTTTCTTT. Amino acid sequence: CASSLVPGGGQMNTEAFF.

This clonotype came up many times. J is TRBJ2-5 and V is TRBV20-1; 9 positions match TRBD1. Germline V CDR1 and CDR2: DFQATT, SNEGSKA (reference sequence). Trimming cost V 6 bases and J 1 base; bases outside gene matches: 6. The CDR3 totals 14 residues. CDR3 in amino acids: CSAVRTGVQETQYF. The CDR3 DNA is TGCAGTGCCGTACGGACAGGGGTCCAAGAGACCCAGTACTTC.

This clonotype has a count of ten or more. The CDR3 reads CASSLGPAAYEQYF. The CDR3 DNA sequence: TGTGCCAGCAGTTTAGGGCCGGCCGCCTACGAGCAGTACTTC. This chain uses TRBV27 with TRBJ2-7; D is uncertain. CDR3 size: 14 residues. The V end lost 2 bases, the J end lost 2 bases, and 10 bases lay between the germline ends. The germline V gene has CDR1 MNHEY and CDR2 SMNVEV (reference sequence).

The chain combines TRBV4-1 with TRBJ2-1; 7 bases line up with TRBD1. This CDR3 has 16 residues. Germline V gene sequence: CDR1 MGHRA, CDR2 YSYEKL. The trim removed 4 bases at V and 2 bases at J, leaving 8 bases unmatched. CDR3 sequence (DNA): TGCGCCAGCAGCCGACCCGACAGGGTCCCCTACAATGAGCAGTTCTTC. The encoded protein is CASSRPDRVPYNEQFF.

This clonotype was picked up a small number of times. This chain joins TRBV20-1 and TRBJ2-3; the match to TRBD2 covers 9 bases. The CDR3 length is 13 residues. The V gene's germline CDR1 is DFQATT and CDR2 SNEGSKA (reference sequence). CDR3 coding DNA: TGCAGAGGGGCTAGCGGGGCCCCAGATACGCAGTATTTT. It yields the protein CRGASGAPDTQYF.

The V and J genes are TRBV5-8 and TRBJ1-4; D remains ambiguous. The CDR3 sequence is 16 residues long. CDR1 and CDR2 from the germline V gene are SGHTS and YDEGEE. The germline V and J ends were trimmed by 9 bases and 5 bases, with 23 bases remaining between them. The DNA for the CDR3 is TGTGCCATCCACCCCAGAACACCAAATCGGAATGAAAAACTGTTTTTT. It encodes CAIHPRTPNRNEKLFF.

The sample holds a few counts of this clonotype. The chain links TRBV20-1 to TRBJ2-4; 9 nucleotides agree with TRBD1. The J call may be in error: the DNA end matches TRBJ2-5 better. The CDR3 spans 17 residues. Germline CDR1 is DFQATT and CDR2 is SNEGSKA (reference sequence). The CDR3 DNA sequence: TGCAGTGCTAGAGATTTATCGGGACAGGGTAATAGGGAGACCCAGTACTTC. It yields the protein CSARDLSGQGNRETQYF.

CDR3 DNA: TGTGCCAGCAGCACGAAATACGAGGAGACCCAGTACTTC. Amino acids: CASSTKYEETQYF. The rearrangement uses TRBV7-2 and TRBJ2-5; D is unclear. Germline V gene data show CDR1 as SGHTA and CDR2 as FQGNSA. The V end lost 5 bases, the J end lost 5 bases, and 12 bases lay between the germline ends. This CDR3 has 13 amino acids.

This clonotype was seen only a few times. V and J are TRBV7-8 and TRBJ2-7, with D unclear. The germline V gene has CDR1 SGHVS and CDR2 FQNEAQ. With 4 bases removed from V and 7 bases from J, the gap between germline ends came to 14 bases. The CDR3 sequence is 13 residues long. The CDR3 sequence: CASSSRDPGEQYF. The CDR3 region has the DNA TGTGCCAGCAGCTCTAGAGATCCGGGTGAGCAGTACTTC.

This clonotype showed up many times. The chain carries TRBV20-1 and TRBJ2-3, with D perhaps TRBD1 (7 bases). This CDR3 has 15 residues. CDR1 and CDR2 (germline): DFQATT, SNEGSKA (reference sequence). Trimming cost V 3 bases and J 2 bases, with 15 bases left between them. The CDR3 nucleotides are TGCAGTGCTAGGGACCCAGGGGGGTACACAGATACGCAGTATTTT. It is translated as CSARDPGGYTDTQYF.

Notes on this clonotype: This may be a read error, as it is one base from a much larger clone. This chain uses TRBV5-4 with TRBJ2-1; D could derive from TRBD1 or TRBD2 (6 bases each). Germline CDR1 SGHNT, CDR2 YYREEE (reference sequence). The CDR3 is made up of 16 amino acids. With 0 bases removed from V and 6 bases from J, the gap between germline ends came to 16 bases. CDR3 sequence (DNA): TGTGCCAGCAGCTTGGGAGGGGGGCCTACCTGCAATGAGCAGTTCTTC. Translating gives CASSLGGGPTCNEQFF.